This entry is about one TCR beta chain. This record comes from a study of blood T cell repertoires in COVID-19. TCRdb's copy holds only in-frame clones and misses some; the assay was immunoSEQ multiplex PCR. The sample has over 400,000 clones; approximately 85% are singletons. The CDR3 spans 13 residues. Looked up from germline, CDR1 is LNHDA and CDR2 is SQIVND (reference sequence). Sample: peripheral blood. This TCR derives from a human donor in a cohort sampled during active COVID-19. The rearrangement joins TRBV19 to TRBJ2-5; TRBD2 matches 7 bases. Here the CDR3 reads CALACRGQETQYF. The CDR3 DNA reads TGTGCACTAGCGTGCCGGGGCCAAGAGACCCAGTACTTC.